The source of this TCR beta chain is a study of OX40 agonist ivuxolimab in advanced cancers. Trimming left V 5 bases short and J 0 bases short, with 16 bases between. There are 17 residues in the CDR3. In germline, CDR1 is SEHNR, CDR2 FQNEAQ (reference sequence). Assay: immunoSEQ multiplex PCR; the TCRdb copy retains only in-frame clones and omits some. The sample includes tens of thousands of clones, 88% of them seen just once. This chain joins TRBV7-9 and TRBJ2-2, with D tentatively TRBD1 (7 bases). Material: CD4+ or CD8+ T cells sorted from blood, obtained in a trial of the OX40 agonist ivuxolimab. The clonotype comes from an adult with an advanced solid tumor such as melanoma, head and neck, liver or kidney cancer. In nucleotides, the CDR3 is TGTGCCAGCAGCGCCAGGGGGGCGCGTGCGAACACCGGGGAGCTGTTTTTT. It codes for CASSARGARANTGELFF.